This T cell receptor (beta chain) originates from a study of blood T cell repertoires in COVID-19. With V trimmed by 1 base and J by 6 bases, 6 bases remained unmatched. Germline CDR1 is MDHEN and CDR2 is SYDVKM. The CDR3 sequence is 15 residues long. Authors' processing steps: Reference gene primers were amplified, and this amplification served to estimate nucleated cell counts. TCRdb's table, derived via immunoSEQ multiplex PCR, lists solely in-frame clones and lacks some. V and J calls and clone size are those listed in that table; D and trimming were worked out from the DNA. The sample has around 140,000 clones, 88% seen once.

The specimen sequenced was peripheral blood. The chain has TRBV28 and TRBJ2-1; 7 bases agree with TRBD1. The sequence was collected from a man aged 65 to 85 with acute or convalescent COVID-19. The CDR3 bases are TGTGCCAGCAGTTTATACCCCCGGGACAGCAATGAGCAGTTCTTC. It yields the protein CASSLYPRDSNEQFF.